What follows is one TCR beta chain and its context. Its specific antigen is unknown. Base qualities were left out, and no much larger clone turns up one base away. These data come from a study of T cell responses to AZD1222 COVID-19 vaccine (dated by TCRdb to the early 2020s). Context from the whole study: TCR sequencing was performed for 230 to 250 trial participants, of whom around 200 were given two doses of AZD1222 and around 25 were given two doses of MenACWY control vaccine. Enrollment into the trials was organized by age into subgroups of 18-55, 56-69 and 70-plus years, and those subgroups contained roughly 140, 27 and 60 TCR-sequenced participants, respectively. What the study reported, not specific to this receptor: A significant rise in spike-specific TCR breadth and depth was observed after two AZD1222 doses relative to day 0 and relative to MenACWY recipients. The 56-69-year group was small, and its depth increase did not reach significance, likely because of low power. Most participants were white British and females outnumbered males, and the authors suggested that clonal diversity may have been underestimated. Epitopes outside the regions mutated in the B.1.351 and B.1.1.7 variants were reportedly recognized by nearly half of the unique spike-specific TCRs. Conclusions about previously exposed vaccinees are limited because only a handful of AZD1222 recipients were SARS-CoV-2 seropositive at baseline. Because no day 14 peak-response samples were available, repertoires were characterized only after the peak T cell response. The whole spike protein was spanned by vaccine-associated CD4 TCRs, and dominant responses were seen in regions 160-218 and 743-854.

The germline V gene provides CDR1 MNHEY and CDR2 SVGAGI. The junction shows trimming of 6 bases on V and 0 bases on J, and the gene matches do not reach 3 bases of it. From cysteine to phenylalanine, the CDR3 is 15 amino acids long. The only DNA kept is the CDR3, 45 bases in frame from the first base. The CDR3 regions of human TCRbeta chains were subjected to immunosequencing. Concerning the study's data processing: TCRs in the repertoires were matched against a reference library of SARS-CoV-2-specific TCRs that had been generated with the MIRA antigen-specificity platform. Breadth meant the fraction of unique TCRs that were SARS-CoV-2-associated, whereas depth meant the fraction of total T cells that were SARS-CoV-2-associated. Using the MIRA data, each spike-specific TCR was mapped to the spike region that the TCR reacts to and placed in a CD4 or CD8 class. Log10-transformed breadth and depth values were compared by one-way ANOVA with Sidak's multiple comparisons tests. The table was pulled from immuneACCESS by TCRdb, which kept in-frame rearrangements only. Such tables lose some clones; where checked, under half of the loss comes from unresolved V genes, and the rest has no known cause. That table supplies the V and J calls and clone size; D and trimming were determined from the DNA. This sample has 210,000 or so clones in its table, and about 92% of those were observed once. The top ten clones comprise roughly 0.99% of the sample.

Interpreted using the paper, the time point label stands for: baseline before first vaccination. The sample's treatment or condition, from its label and the paper: meningococcal conjugate vaccine given as trial control. The vaccinee samples were drawn from two UK trials, COV001 and COV002, one of which was a single-blind randomized controlled phase 2/3 trial testing AZD1222 (ChAdOx1 nCoV-19) in healthy adults. For TCRbeta chain sequencing, PBMC samples from trial participants were taken at day 0 and at day 28 after the second dose. The sample was peripheral blood, taken on day 0 of MenACWY control vaccination. The receptor was derived from an adult in good health. Recombination linked TRBV6-5 to TRBJ2-1; TRBD2 lines up with 9 middle nucleotides. The CDR3 protein is CASRSGGTSYNEQFF. Read as DNA, the sequence is TGTGCCAGCAGGAGCGGGGGGACCTCCTACAATGAGCAGTTCTTC.